This T cell receptor (beta chain) stems from a study of blood T cells in healthy people across ages (dated by TCRdb to the mid-2010s). General notes on the study: In model experiments, roughly one uniquely barcoded TCR beta cDNA molecule per two T cells was captured by template switching. Using deep sequencing normalized with unique cDNA molecular identifiers, the study measured how TCR beta repertoire diversity changes with age. The donors were divided into four age groups: young (average around 15 years), middle-aged (approximately 41), aged (roughly 60) and long-lived (around 87). To avoid experimental bias, donors of different ages were spread randomly across the sequencing lanes. Two additional independent replicas of 1 million unique cDNA reads from the same blood draw were analyzed for two donors (one aged 18 to 30 and one aged 80 or older).

Overall study outcomes, separate from this receptor: As age increased, observed TCR beta diversity per million T cells dropped in a roughly linear way, and a significant reduction was already evident by age about 40. A strong correlation was found between observed TCR beta diversity and the percentage of naive T cells measured by flow cytometry. Total diversity estimates from one million sequenced T cells were considered lower bounds and underestimates. Compared with the aged group, the long-lived group had more naive CD4+ T cells, fewer expanded clones and increased TCR diversity, suggesting age selection. Conclusive comparison of naive and antigen-experienced compartments was prevented by the profiling of bulk unsorted PBMCs. Donor CMV infection status was unknown, potentially confounding age-related changes in expanded clonotypes.

Receptors were amplified or captured by 5' RACE. The sequencer was an Illumina HiSeq 2500. A second PCR of roughly 6 to 12 cycles was performed with a sample-barcoded 5' primer and a J-beta primer mix. Each TCR beta cDNA molecule received a unique molecular identifier from a template-switch 5' adaptor carrying 12 random nucleotides. Each sample yielded at least 3 million CDR3-containing paired-end reads. First-strand cDNA synthesis was performed from all RNA using the Mint cDNA synthesis kit, with priming by a TRBC-specific oligonucleotide. After uracil-DNA glycosylase treatment, a first 18-cycle PCR used universal primers M1SS and BC2_uni_R on all cDNA. The source study handled its data this way. For normalization, 1 million high-quality reads were randomly selected from each sample, with every read carrying a distinct molecular identifier. Instead of being binned into consensus sequences, reads that shared molecular identifiers were thrown out. MiTCR, run with a Q25 quality threshold and the strictest error-elimination algorithm, handled CDR3 identification, clonotype clustering and error correction. A nonparametric unseen species model with Euler transformation was used to estimate a lower bound on total TCR beta diversity. TCRdb reworked the public reads: Q25 trimming with fastp, MiXCR clone assembly, productive beta chains retained. A single entry per CDR3 protein holds the most common genes and DNA from its merged rows. V and J calls and clone size were set by TCRdb, not the authors. For this sample the table gives about 650,000 distinct CDR3 sequences, of which approximately 52% were detected only once. The ten largest account for approximately 15% of the sample.

The roughly 37 donors, aged roughly 6 to 95 years, were systemically healthy Caucasian individuals from Russia. Approximately 9.3 milliliters of peripheral blood were collected from each donor into EDTA-treated Vacutainer tubes. Ficoll-Paque density-gradient centrifugation was used to isolate PBMCs, with at least 6.5 million obtained per sample. Trizol reagent was used to extract total RNA from the PBMCs, yielding at least 6 micrograms per sample. For every donor, flow cytometry on a PBMC aliquot measured the percentage of naive CD45RAhigh/CD27high T cells. Comment on this clonotype: This receptor's antigen is unknown. A junction end diverges from the germline sequence, so it may reflect a read error.

Per the germline V gene (reference sequence), SEHNR is the CDR1 and FQNEAQ is the CDR2. The CDR3 holds 12 amino acids from the cysteine to the phenylalanine. Just CDR3 DNA is preserved here, 36 bases in frame from base 1. Sequencing input: blood. This sequence originates from an elderly woman in good health. The rearrangement combines TRBV7-9 with TRBJ2-1; the D gene cannot be named for sure. The CDR3: CSSAAAYNEQFF. The bases read TGTTCCAGCGCGGCAGCTTACAATGAGCAGTTCTTT.